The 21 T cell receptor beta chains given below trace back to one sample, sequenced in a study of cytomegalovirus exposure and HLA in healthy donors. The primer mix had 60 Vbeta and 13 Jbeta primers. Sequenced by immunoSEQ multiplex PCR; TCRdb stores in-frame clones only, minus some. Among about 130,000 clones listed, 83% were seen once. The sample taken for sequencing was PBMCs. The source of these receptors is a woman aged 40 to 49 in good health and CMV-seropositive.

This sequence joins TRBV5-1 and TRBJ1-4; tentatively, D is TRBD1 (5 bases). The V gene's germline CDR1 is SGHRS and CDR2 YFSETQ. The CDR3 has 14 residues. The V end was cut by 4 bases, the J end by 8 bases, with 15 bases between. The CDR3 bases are TGCGCCAGCAGCCGGACATCGGTGGAGGAAAAACTGTTTTTT. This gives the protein CASSRTSVEEKLFF.

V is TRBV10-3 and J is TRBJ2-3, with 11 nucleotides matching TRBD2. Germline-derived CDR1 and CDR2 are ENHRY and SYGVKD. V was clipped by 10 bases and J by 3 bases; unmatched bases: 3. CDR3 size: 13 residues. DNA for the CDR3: TGTGCCAGCGGGACTAGCGGTACAGATACGCAGTATTTT. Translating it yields CASGTSGTDTQYF.

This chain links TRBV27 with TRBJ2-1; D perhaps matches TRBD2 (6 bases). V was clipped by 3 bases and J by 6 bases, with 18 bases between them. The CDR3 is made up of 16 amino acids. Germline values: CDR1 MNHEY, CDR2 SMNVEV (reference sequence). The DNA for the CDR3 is TGTGCCAGCAGTTTTTTACACGGGAGAAGAGGCAATGAGCAGTTCTTC. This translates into CASSFLHGRRGNEQFF.

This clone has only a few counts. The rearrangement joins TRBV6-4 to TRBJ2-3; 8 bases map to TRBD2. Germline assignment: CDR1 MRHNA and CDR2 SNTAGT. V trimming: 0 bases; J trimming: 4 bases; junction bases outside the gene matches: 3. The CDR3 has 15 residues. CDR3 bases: TGTGCCAGCAGTGACTCGTCTAGCGGGCCAGATACGCAGTATTTT. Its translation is CASSDSSSGPDTQYF.

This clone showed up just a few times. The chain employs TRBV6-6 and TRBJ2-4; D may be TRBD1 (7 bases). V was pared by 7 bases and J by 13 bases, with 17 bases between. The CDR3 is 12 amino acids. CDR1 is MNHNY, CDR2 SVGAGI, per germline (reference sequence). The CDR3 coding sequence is TGTGCCAGCACCAGGGGGGCCAATTTACAGTACTTC. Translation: CASTRGANLQYF.

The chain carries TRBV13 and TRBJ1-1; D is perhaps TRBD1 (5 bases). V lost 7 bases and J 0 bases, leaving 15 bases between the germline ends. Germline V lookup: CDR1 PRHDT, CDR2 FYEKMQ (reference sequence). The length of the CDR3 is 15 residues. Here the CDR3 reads CASTQRQNMNTEAFF. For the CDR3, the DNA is TGTGCCAGCACCCAACGACAGAACATGAACACTGAAGCTTTCTTT.

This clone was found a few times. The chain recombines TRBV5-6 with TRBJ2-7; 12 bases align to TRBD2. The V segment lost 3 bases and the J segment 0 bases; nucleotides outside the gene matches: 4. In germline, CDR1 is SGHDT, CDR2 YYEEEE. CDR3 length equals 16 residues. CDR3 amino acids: CASSWTSGALSYEQYF. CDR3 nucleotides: TGTGCCAGCAGCTGGACTAGCGGGGCCCTCTCCTACGAGCAGTACTTC.

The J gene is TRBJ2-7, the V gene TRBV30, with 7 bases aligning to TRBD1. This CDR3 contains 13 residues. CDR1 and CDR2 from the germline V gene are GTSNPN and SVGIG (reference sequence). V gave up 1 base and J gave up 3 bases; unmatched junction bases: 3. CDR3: CAWSEDRYYEQYF. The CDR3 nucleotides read TGTGCCTGGAGTGAGGACAGGTACTACGAGCAGTACTTC.

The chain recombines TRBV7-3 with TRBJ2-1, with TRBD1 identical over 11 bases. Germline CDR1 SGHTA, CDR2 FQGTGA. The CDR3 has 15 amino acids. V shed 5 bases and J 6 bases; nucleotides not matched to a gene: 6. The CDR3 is CASSPGTGGTNEQFF. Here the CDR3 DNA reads TGTGCCAGCAGCCCCGGGACAGGGGGGACCAATGAGCAGTTCTTC. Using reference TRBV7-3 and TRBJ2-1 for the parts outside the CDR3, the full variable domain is GAGVSQTPSNKVTEKGKYVELRCDPISGHTALYWYRQSLGQGPEFLIYFQGTGAADDSGLPNDRFFAVRPEGSVSTLKIQRTERGDSAVYLCASSPGTGGTNEQFFGPGTRLTVL.

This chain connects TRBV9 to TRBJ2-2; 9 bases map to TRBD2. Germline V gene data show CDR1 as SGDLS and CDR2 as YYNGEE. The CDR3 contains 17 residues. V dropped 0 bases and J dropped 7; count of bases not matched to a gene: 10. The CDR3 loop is CASSVAPLASGDGELFF. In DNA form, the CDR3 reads TGTGCCAGCAGCGTAGCCCCTTTGGCTAGCGGGGACGGGGAGCTGTTTTTT.

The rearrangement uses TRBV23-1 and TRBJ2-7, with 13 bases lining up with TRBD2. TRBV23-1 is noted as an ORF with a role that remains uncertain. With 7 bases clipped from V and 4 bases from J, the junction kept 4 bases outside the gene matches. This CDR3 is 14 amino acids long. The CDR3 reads CASIRTSGSYEQYF. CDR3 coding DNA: TGCGCCAGCATTCGGACTAGCGGGAGTTACGAGCAGTACTTC.

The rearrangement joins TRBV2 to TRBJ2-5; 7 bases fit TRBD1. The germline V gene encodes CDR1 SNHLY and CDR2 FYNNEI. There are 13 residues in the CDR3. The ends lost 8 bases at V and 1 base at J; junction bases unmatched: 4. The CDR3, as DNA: TGTGCCAGCCTCAGGGGGACCCAAGAGACCCAGTACTTC. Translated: CASLRGTQETQYF. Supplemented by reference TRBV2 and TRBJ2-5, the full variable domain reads EPEVTQTPSHQVTQMGQEVILRCVPISNHLYFYWYRQILGQKVEFLVSFYNNEISEKSEIFDDQFSVERPDGSNFTLKIRSTKLEDSAMYFCASLRGTQETQYFGPGTRLLVL.

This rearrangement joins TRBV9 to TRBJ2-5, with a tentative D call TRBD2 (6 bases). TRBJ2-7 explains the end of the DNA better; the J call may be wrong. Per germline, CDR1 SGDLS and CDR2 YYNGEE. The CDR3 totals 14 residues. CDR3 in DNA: TGTGCCAGCAGCGTCCTAGAGGGCGGGGACGAGCAGTACTTC. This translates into CASSVLEGGDEQYF.

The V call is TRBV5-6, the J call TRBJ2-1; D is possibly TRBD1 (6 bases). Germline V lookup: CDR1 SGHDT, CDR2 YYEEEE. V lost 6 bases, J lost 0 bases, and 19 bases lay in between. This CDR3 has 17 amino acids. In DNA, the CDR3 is TGTGCCAGCAACCAGGCAGGGGCCCCGAGCTCCTACAATGAGCAGTTCTTC. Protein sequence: CASNQAGAPSSYNEQFF. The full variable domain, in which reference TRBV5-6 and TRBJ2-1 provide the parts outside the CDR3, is DAGVTQSPTHLIKTRGQQVTLRCSPKSGHDTVSWYQQALGQGPQFIFQYYEEEERQRGNFPDRFSGHQFPNYSSELNVNALLLGDSALYLCASNQAGAPSSYNEQFFGPGTRLTVL.

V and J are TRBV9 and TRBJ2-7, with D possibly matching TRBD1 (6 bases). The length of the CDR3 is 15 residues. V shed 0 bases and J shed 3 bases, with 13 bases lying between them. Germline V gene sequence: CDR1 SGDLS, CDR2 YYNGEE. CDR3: CASSVGGGLHYEQYF. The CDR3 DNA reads TGTGCCAGCAGCGTAGGTGGGGGCCTCCACTACGAGCAGTACTTC.

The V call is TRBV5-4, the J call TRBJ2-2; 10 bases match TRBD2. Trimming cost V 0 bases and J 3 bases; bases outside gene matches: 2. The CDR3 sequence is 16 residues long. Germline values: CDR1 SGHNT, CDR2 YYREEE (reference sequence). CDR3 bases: TGTGCCAGCAGCTTGGCGCTAGCGGGAGACACCGGGGAGCTGTTTTTT. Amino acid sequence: CASSLALAGDTGELFF.

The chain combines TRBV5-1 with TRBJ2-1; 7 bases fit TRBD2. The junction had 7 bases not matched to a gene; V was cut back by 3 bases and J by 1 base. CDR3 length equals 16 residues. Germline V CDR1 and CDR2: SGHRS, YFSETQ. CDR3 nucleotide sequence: TGCGCCAGCAGCTCAATTGGCGGGAGTTCCTACAATGAGCAGTTCTTC. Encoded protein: CASSSIGGSSYNEQFF.

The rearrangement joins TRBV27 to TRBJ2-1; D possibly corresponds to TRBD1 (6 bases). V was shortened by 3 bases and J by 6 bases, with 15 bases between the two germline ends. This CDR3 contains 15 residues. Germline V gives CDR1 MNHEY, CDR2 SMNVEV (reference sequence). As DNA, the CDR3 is TGTGCCAGCAGTTTGATCTCAGGGGTCGGCAATGAGCAGTTCTTC. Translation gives CASSLISGVGNEQFF.

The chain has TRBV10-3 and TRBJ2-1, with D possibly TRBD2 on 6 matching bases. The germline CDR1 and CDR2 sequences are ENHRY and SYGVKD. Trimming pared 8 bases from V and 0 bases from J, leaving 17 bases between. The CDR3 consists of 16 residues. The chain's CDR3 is CAISQPGGGSYNEQFF. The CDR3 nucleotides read TGTGCCATCTCCCAACCCGGGGGAGGCTCCTACAATGAGCAGTTCTTC.

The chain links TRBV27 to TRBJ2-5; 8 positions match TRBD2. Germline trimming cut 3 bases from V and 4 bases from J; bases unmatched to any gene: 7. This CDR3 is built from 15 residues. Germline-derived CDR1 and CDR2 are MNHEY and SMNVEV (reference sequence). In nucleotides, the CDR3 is TGTGCCAGCAGTTTTGTAGCGGGAAGGTTAGAGACCCAGTACTTC. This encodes CASSFVAGRLETQYF.

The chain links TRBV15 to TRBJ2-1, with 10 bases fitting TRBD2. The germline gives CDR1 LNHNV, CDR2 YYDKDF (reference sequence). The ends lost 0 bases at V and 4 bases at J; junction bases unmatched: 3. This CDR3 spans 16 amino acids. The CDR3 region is CATSRDLAGVYNEQFF. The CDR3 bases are TGTGCCACCAGCAGAGATCTAGCGGGAGTTTACAATGAGCAGTTCTTC.